Shown below are 24 T cell receptor beta chains from a single sample sequenced in a study of cytomegalovirus exposure and HLA in healthy donors (dated by TCRdb to about 2017). The method behind the library was the immunoSEQ multiplex PCR assay. For the multiplex PCR, a mixture combining 60 forward primers for TCR Vbeta segments and 13 reverse primers for TCR Jbeta segments was used. TCRdb provides this immuneACCESS table in a form limited to in-frame rearrangements. Some clones are lacking; in checked studies, under half of them reflect an unresolved V gene, and why the rest are absent is not known. The sample table records about 130,000 clones; 75% to 85% of these occur just once. The ten largest account for around 1.2% of the sample. The material sequenced was PBMCs. All receptors come from a girl aged 2-9 years in good health and CMV-seronegative.

The V call is TRBV11-3, the J call TRBJ2-1; TRBD2 is a possible D gene (5 bases). CDR3 size: 14 residues. Germline V lookup: CDR1 SGHNT, CDR2 YENEEA. V gave up 5 bases and J gave up 9 bases, with 17 bases separating them. The CDR3 region has the DNA TGTGCCAGCAGCCTCTTTCCGGAGGTGGGTGAGCAGTTCTTC. It codes for CASSLFPEVGEQFF.

This clone was counted between two and nine times. The genes are TRBV2 and TRBJ2-1, with 13 bases matching TRBD2. The CDR3 covers 15 residues. Germline CDR1 and CDR2: SNHLY and FYNNEI. J gave up 8 bases and V 3 bases, and 4 bases lay outside the gene matches. CDR3 DNA sequence: TGTGCCAGCAGTGAGACGGGACTAGCGGGGTATGAGCAGTTCTTC. Translating gives CASSETGLAGYEQFF.

V usage is TRBV27 and J usage is TRBJ2-7; 8 bases agree with TRBD1. This CDR3 comprises 19 residues. Germline CDR1 reads MNHEY; CDR2 reads SMNVEV (reference sequence). The V gene end was trimmed by 8 bases and the J gene end by 0 bases; junction bases not matched to a gene: 21. The CDR3 loop reads CASARPLDREQSSSYEQYF. The CDR3 nucleotides read TGTGCCAGCGCAAGACCGTTGGACAGGGAGCAATCGAGCTCCTACGAGCAGTACTTC.

This clone was seen a few times. The gene calls are TRBV2 and TRBJ1-4; the D gene is possibly TRBD1 (6 bases). CDR1 is SNHLY, CDR2 FYNNEI, per germline. CDR3 size: 12 residues. V lost 8 bases and J 5 bases, leaving 9 bases between the germline ends. The CDR3 is CASGGANEKLFF. CDR3 sequence (DNA): TGTGCCAGCGGGGGGGCAAATGAAAAACTGTTTTTT.

This rearrangement joins TRBV28 to TRBJ2-5, with 10 bases aligning to TRBD2. The DNA end favors TRBJ2-7, so the J call may be wrong. The CDR3 sequence is 15 residues long. Germline assignment: CDR1 MDHEN and CDR2 SYDVKM. CDR3 amino acids: CASSSPSGRSYEQYF. The CDR3 bases are TGTGCCAGCAGTTCCCCTAGCGGGAGAAGTTACGAGCAGTACTTC.

This chain uses TRBV28 with TRBJ2-7, with TRBD2 matching over 13 bases. The CDR3 has 16 residues. V lost 4 bases, J lost 2 bases, and 5 bases stayed unmatched. Germline V gives CDR1 MDHEN, CDR2 SYDVKM. The DNA for the CDR3 is TGTGCCAGCAGTTACCCGACTAGCGGGGGGACCTACGAGCAGTACTTC. Residues: CASSYPTSGGTYEQYF.

The V call is TRBV13, the J call TRBJ1-1; D is ambiguous. In germline, CDR1 is PRHDT, CDR2 FYEKMQ (reference sequence). Trimming removed 7 bases from V and 5 bases from J, with 20 bases in between. This CDR3 is 15 amino acids long. The CDR3 DNA is TGTGCCAGCAACCGGGGAATTAAGGCCGGGACTGAAGCTTTCTTT. Translated: CASNRGIKAGTEAFF.

The chain employs TRBV7-8 and TRBJ1-5; D remains unclear. Looked up from germline, CDR1 is SGHVS and CDR2 is FQNEAQ. V shed 4 bases and J shed 2 bases, with 12 bases lying between them. The CDR3 consists of 15 residues. Here the CDR3 DNA reads TGTGCCAGCAGCTCTTGGGTTGGAGGCAATCAGCCCCAGCATTTT. Its translation: CASSSWVGGNQPQHF. The complete variable domain, with remaining parts taken from reference TRBV7-8 and TRBJ1-5, reads GAGVSQSPRYKVAKRGQDVALRCDPISGHVSLFWYQQALGQGPEFLTYFQNEAQLDKSGLPSDRFFAERPEGSVSTLKIQRTQQEDSAVYLCASSSWVGGNQPQHFGDGTRLSIL.

This clone appeared a few times. V is TRBV2 and J is TRBJ2-7; 10 positions match TRBD1. Losses at the gene ends were 5 bases for V and 4 bases for J; bases not matched to a gene: 5. The CDR3 extends over 14 amino acids. The germline CDR1 and CDR2 sequences are SNHLY and FYNNEI. The CDR3 DNA follows: TGTGCCAGCAGTCCGGACAGGGGGGCGTACGAGCAGTACTTC. As protein: CASSPDRGAYEQYF.

The gene calls are TRBV30 and TRBJ1-6, with 7 bases aligning to TRBD1. The V and J ends lost 1 base and 8 bases, in that order; junction bases with no gene match: 2. The CDR3 is 13 residues long. The germline gives CDR1 GTSNPN, CDR2 SVGIG (reference sequence). CDR3 sequence: CAWSGDRDSPLHF. The DNA of the CDR3 is TGTGCCTGGAGTGGCGACAGGGATTCACCCCTCCACTTT.

The J gene is TRBJ1-5, the V gene TRBV2, with a tentative D call TRBD1 (6 bases). CDR1 is SNHLY and CDR2 is FYNNEI in the germline V gene. With 3 bases removed from V and 1 base from J, the gap between germline ends came to 16 bases. The CDR3 extends over 17 amino acids. CDR3: CASSEMFGRGSNQPQHF. The CDR3 coding sequence is TGTGCCAGCAGTGAGATGTTTGGCAGGGGCAGCAATCAGCCCCAGCATTTT.

This clone was recorded only once. This chain joins TRBV28 and TRBJ2-2, with D possibly matching TRBD1 (5 bases). There are 14 residues in the CDR3. CDR1 is MDHEN and CDR2 is SYDVKM in the germline V gene. Trimming took 4 bases from V and 5 from J, leaving 11 bases between them. The CDR3 sequence is CASSSRQLTGELFF. The CDR3 coding sequence is TGTGCCAGCAGTTCCCGACAGTTAACCGGGGAGCTGTTTTTT.

The chain is built from TRBV18 and TRBJ2-5; 8 nucleotides line up with TRBD1. This CDR3 is built from 13 residues. The V segment lost 5 bases and the J segment 3 bases; nucleotides outside the gene matches: 2. Germline V gene data show CDR1 as KGHSH and CDR2 as LQKENI. The CDR3 nucleotides are TGTGCCAGCTCAAACAGGGGGGAAGAGACCCAGTACTTC. Translated, it gives CASSNRGEETQYF.

This chain joins TRBV2 and TRBJ2-1, with 11 positions matching TRBD2. Per germline, CDR1 SNHLY and CDR2 FYNNEI. After removal of 4 bases from V and 4 bases from J, the junction contained 6 bases not matched to a gene. The CDR3 runs 16 residues. The CDR3 loop is CASSVRLAGIYNEQFF. Here the CDR3 DNA reads TGTGCCAGCAGTGTCCGACTAGCGGGGATATACAATGAGCAGTTCTTC. The full variable domain, in which reference TRBV2 and TRBJ2-1 provide the parts outside the CDR3, is EPEVTQTPSHQVTQMGQEVILRCVPISNHLYFYWYRQILGQKVEFLVSFYNNEISEKSEIFDDQFSVERPDGSNFTLKIRSTKLEDSAMYFCASSVRLAGIYNEQFFGPGTRLTVL.

This chain connects TRBV10-1 to TRBJ2-3, with a tentative D call TRBD2 (6 bases). The V and J ends lost 6 bases and 5 bases respectively, with 15 bases between them. This CDR3 has 14 residues. CDR1 WNHNN and CDR2 SYGVQD come from the germline V gene (reference sequence). The CDR3 DNA reads as TGCGCCAGCAGCCAAGGACTGGGAGGAGATACGCAGTATTTT. This gives the protein CASSQGLGGDTQYF.

This rearrangement joins TRBV25-1 to TRBJ1-4; 7 nucleotides line up with TRBD1. J was trimmed by 5 bases and V by 4 bases; bases with no gene match: 10. The CDR3 runs 16 residues. Per germline, CDR1 MGHDK and CDR2 SYGVNS. The CDR3 DNA is TGTGCCAGCAGTGGAGGGACAGTGGGGGTGAATGAAAAACTGTTTTTT. Protein product: CASSGGTVGVNEKLFF. The whole variable domain, remainder taken from reference TRBV25-1 and TRBJ1-4, is EADIYQTPRYLVIGTGKKITLECSQTMGHDKMYWYQQDPGMELHLIHYSYGVNSTEKGDLSSESTVSRIRTEHFPLTLESARPSHTSQYLCASSGGTVGVNEKLFFGSGTQLSVL.

V and J are TRBV28 and TRBJ1-2; D possibly corresponds to TRBD1 (6 bases). This CDR3 has 14 residues. Trimming pared 5 bases from V and 5 bases from J, leaving 15 bases between. Germline assignment: CDR1 MDHEN and CDR2 SYDVKM. CDR3 region: CASSLRTAAYGYTF. In DNA, the CDR3 is TGTGCCAGCAGTCTCAGGACAGCCGCATATGGCTACACCTTC.

J is TRBJ2-2 and V is TRBV4-1, with TRBD2 matching 12 bases. With V trimmed by 5 bases and J by 1 base, 5 bases remained unmatched. This CDR3 contains 17 residues. CDR1 and CDR2 from the germline V gene are MGHRA and YSYEKL. Here the CDR3 reads CASSKASGRVNTGELFF. The CDR3 DNA is TGCGCCAGCAGCAAAGCTAGCGGGAGGGTGAACACCGGGGAGCTGTTTTTT.

The sample holds one count of this clone. The J gene is TRBJ1-1, the V gene TRBV28, with 9 bases lining up with TRBD1. The CDR3 consists of 13 residues. The germline CDR1 and CDR2 sequences are MDHEN and SYDVKM. With 7 bases clipped from V and 4 bases from J, the junction kept 4 bases outside the gene matches. The CDR3 sequence is CASTHRGPTEAFF. CDR3 sequence (DNA): TGTGCCAGCACTCACAGGGGGCCCACTGAAGCTTTCTTT. Using reference TRBV28 and TRBJ1-1 for the parts outside the CDR3, the full variable domain is DVKVTQSSRYLVKRTGEKVFLECVQDMDHENMFWYRQDPGLGLRLIYFSYDVKMKEKGDIPEGYSVSREKKERFSLILESASTNQTSMYLCASTHRGPTEAFFGQGTRLTVV.

This clone was recorded only once. The gene calls are TRBV15 and TRBJ1-1, with a weak D call TRBD1 (6 bases). V was cut by 9 bases and J by 0 bases, with 20 bases left in between. The germline CDR1 and CDR2 sequences are LNHNV and YYDKDF (reference sequence). This CDR3 has 16 amino acids. This CDR3 reads CATVQGPPFLNTEAFF. Here the CDR3 DNA reads TGTGCCACTGTACAGGGCCCACCATTCTTGAACACTGAAGCTTTCTTT.

The rearrangement links TRBV7-9 to TRBJ2-5; D unclear. Germline-derived CDR1 and CDR2 are SEHNR and FQNEAQ (reference sequence). Trimming cost V 5 bases and J 2 bases, with 9 bases left between them. CDR3 size: 13 residues. The CDR3 DNA reads as TGTGCCAGCAGCCCAACAGATCAAGAGACCCAGTACTTC. As protein: CASSPTDQETQYF.

The gene calls are TRBV19 and TRBJ1-1, with 9 bases aligning to TRBD1. The V segment lost 7 bases and the J segment 5 bases; nucleotides outside the gene matches: 8. Germline assignment: CDR1 LNHDA and CDR2 SQIVND (reference sequence). The CDR3 sequence is 14 residues long. This CDR3 is CASTIQGAGTEAFF. The CDR3 DNA reads as TGTGCCAGTACCATACAGGGGGCAGGAACTGAAGCTTTCTTT. Supplemented by reference TRBV19 and TRBJ1-1, the full variable domain reads DGGITQSPKYLFRKEGQNVTLSCEQNLNHDAMYWYRQDPGQGLRLIYYSQIVNDFQKGDIAEGYSVSREKKESFPLTVTSAQKNPTAFYLCASTIQGAGTEAFFGQGTRLTVV.

This clone is medium-sized in the sample. V and J are TRBV19 and TRBJ1-1; 7 bases fit TRBD1. Unmatched junction bases numbered 6, after V lost 7 bases and J lost 4 bases. The CDR3 totals 13 residues. Germline V CDR1 and CDR2: LNHDA, SQIVND (reference sequence). As DNA, the CDR3 is TGTGCCAGTATGGGCGCAGGGGGCACTGAAGCTTTCTTT. Its translation is CASMGAGGTEAFF.

The chain employs TRBV10-3 and TRBJ1-2, with TRBD1 as a possible D gene (5 bases). Trimming cost V 3 bases and J 8 bases, with 13 bases left between them. The CDR3 has 13 residues. The germline V gene has CDR1 ENHRY and CDR2 SYGVKD. The DNA of the CDR3 is TGTGCCATCAGTGACCCAGGGAGGAGCGGCTACACCTTC. Translating gives CAISDPGRSGYTF.